The 17 T cell receptor beta chains presented below share a single source sample, sequenced in a study of blood T cell repertoires in COVID-19. Using immunoSEQ multiplex PCR, the repertoire was profiled, and TCRdb retains in-frame clones only, with some absent. This sample has hundreds of thousands of clones, with over 80% found just once. Sample: PBMCs or T cells enriched from blood (not recorded which). The receptors were sampled from a woman aged 18-29 years who had recovered from COVID-19.

In DNA form, the CDR3 reads TGTGCCAGCAGCCCCCGCCCAGGGGATGATGGCTACACCTTC. Protein: CASSPRPGDDGYTF. The chain is built from TRBV9 and TRBJ1-2; D is possibly TRBD1 (6 bases). The CDR3 is 14 amino acids. Trimming stripped 4 bases from V and 6 bases from J, with 16 bases between. Germline CDR1 and CDR2: SGDLS and YYNGEE.

The chain has TRBV7-2 and TRBJ1-2; TRBD1 agrees at 8 bases. CDR1 SGHTA and CDR2 FQGNSA come from the germline V gene. The trim removed 4 bases at V and 7 bases at J, leaving 14 bases unmatched. The CDR3 contains 16 residues. In nucleotides, the CDR3 is TGTGCCAGCAGCTCCGTACTCCTGACAGGGGCGGGTGGCTACACCTTC. As protein: CASSSVLLTGAGGYTF.

This sequence joins TRBV3-1 (or the pseudogene TRBV3-2) and TRBJ1-2, with 7 bases fitting TRBD1. This CDR3 is built from 13 residues. V was pared by 5 bases and J by 11 bases, with 11 bases of the junction left unmatched. Looked up from germline, CDR1 is LGHDT and CDR2 is YNNKEL (reference sequence). As DNA, the CDR3 is TGTGCCAGCAGCGACGGGACAGTCCTTCGGTACACCTTC. Amino acid sequence: CASSDGTVLRYTF.

In its sample, this clone was seen a few times. This sequence joins TRBV15 and TRBJ1-1, with D unresolved. The CDR3 loop spans 13 amino acids. With 6 bases removed from V and 6 bases from J, the gap between germline ends came to 14 bases. CDR1 LNHNV and CDR2 YYDKDF come from the germline V gene (reference sequence). The CDR3: CATSPSGGSEAFF. The CDR3 DNA reads as TGTGCCACCAGTCCATCAGGCGGGTCTGAAGCTTTCTTT. Using reference TRBV15 and TRBJ1-1 for the parts outside the CDR3, the full variable domain is DAMVIQNPRYQVTQFGKPVTLSCSQTLNHNVMYWYQQKSSQAPKLLFHYYDKDFNNEADTPDNFQSRRPNTSFCFLDIRSPGLGDTAMYLCATSPSGGSEAFFGQGTRLTVV.

CDR3 loop: CASSPQGDSYEQYF. CDR3 nucleotides: TGCGCCAGCAGTCCACAGGGAGACTCCTACGAGCAGTACTTC. The J gene is TRBJ2-7, the V gene TRBV5-1, with a possible D match to TRBD1 (6 bases). CDR1 and CDR2 from the germline V gene are SGHRS and YFSETQ. The CDR3 sequence is 14 residues long. The ends were cut back, 5 bases at V and 0 bases at J, with 12 bases in the middle.

The chain employs TRBV28 and TRBJ2-7; D gene unclear. The CDR3 loop spans 13 amino acids. Trimming took 5 bases from V and 9 from J, leaving 17 bases between them. Germline V gives CDR1 MDHEN, CDR2 SYDVKM. CDR3 protein: CASSIQPVERQYF. Here the CDR3 DNA reads TGTGCCAGCAGTATACAGCCGGTCGAAAGGCAGTACTTC.

The chain joins TRBV7-2 to TRBJ1-5, with 7 nucleotides matching TRBD1. Trimming at V came to 5 bases and at J to 9 bases, leaving 10 bases not matched to a gene. The germline CDR1 and CDR2 sequences are SGHTA and FQGNSA. The CDR3 contains 14 residues. CDR3 DNA: TGTGCCAGCAGCCCTGACAGGGCCCCATCGCCCCAGCATTTT. Translation gives CASSPDRAPSPQHF.

This rearrangement joins TRBV27 to TRBJ2-3, with D possibly being TRBD2 (6 bases). Germline V gene data show CDR1 as MNHEY and CDR2 as SMNVEV (reference sequence). The CDR3 contains 14 residues. V lost 6 bases to trimming and J lost 7 bases, with 17 bases between them. The CDR3 here is CASRPTGDPNTQYF. In DNA, the CDR3 is TGTGCCAGCAGGCCTACGGGGGACCCAAATACGCAGTATTTT.

The V and J genes are TRBV19 and TRBJ1-1; TRBD1 agrees at 7 bases. J gave up 0 bases and V 9 bases, and 4 bases lay outside the gene matches. Germline V lookup: CDR1 LNHDA, CDR2 SQIVND (reference sequence). This CDR3 spans 13 amino acids. This chain's CDR3 is CASGDSLNTEAFF. In DNA, the CDR3 is TGTGCCAGCGGGGACAGCCTGAACACTGAAGCTTTCTTT.

This clone occurred a few times. The J gene is TRBJ1-6, the V gene TRBV4-3; 8 bases line up with TRBD1. The ends lost 3 bases at V and 5 bases at J; junction bases unmatched: 18. This CDR3 contains 20 residues. Germline CDR1 is LGHNA and CDR2 is YSLEER. CDR3 sequence (DNA): TGCGCCAGCAGCCAGGATCCGGTTGGACAGGGTTGGGCTGATAATTCACCCCTCCACTTT. This encodes CASSQDPVGQGWADNSPLHF.

The table lists this clone with a count of one. V usage is TRBV4-3 and J usage is TRBJ1-1; TRBD1 might be the D (6 bases). Germline lookup yields CDR1 LGHNA and CDR2 YSLEER. V dropped 4 bases and J dropped 1 base, with 13 bases sitting between them. CDR3 length equals 15 residues. Here the CDR3 DNA reads TGCGCCAGCAGCCGGGAAGGCAGGGGGAACACTGAAGCTTTCTTT. This codes for CASSREGRGNTEAFF.

The rearrangement uses TRBV9 and TRBJ2-3; TRBD2 is a possible D gene (6 bases). The germline CDR1 and CDR2 sequences are SGDLS and YYNGEE. V was cut by 3 bases and J by 4 bases, with 21 bases left in between. The CDR3 is made up of 17 amino acids. CDR3 DNA: TGTGCCAGCAGCGCGAGACTAGGTTTCGGCGTGCCAGATACGCAGTATTTT. Translation: CASSARLGFGVPDTQYF.

The chain is built from TRBV4-1 and TRBJ1-1; D remains unclear. The length of the CDR3 is 14 residues. CDR1 is MGHRA and CDR2 is YSYEKL in the germline V gene. Trimming cost V 2 bases and J 6 bases, with 13 bases left between them. The CDR3 nucleotides read TGCGCCAGCAGCCAAATTTGGCCTCCTCCTGAAGCTTTCTTT. Translating gives CASSQIWPPPEAFF.

V gene TRBV5-4 combines with J gene TRBJ1-4; TRBD1 matches at 12 bases. The CDR3 loop spans 14 amino acids. Germline lookup yields CDR1 SGHNT and CDR2 YYREEE (reference sequence). Trimming removed 4 bases from V and 7 bases from J; junction bases left unmatched: 2. The CDR3 spells CASSPGQGAEKLFF. CDR3 nucleotides: TGTGCCAGCAGCCCGGGACAGGGGGCTGAAAAACTGTTTTTT.

The chain links TRBV18 to TRBJ2-7, with D tentatively TRBD2 (5 bases). The CDR3 spans 15 residues. Trimming removed 1 base at V and 6 bases at J, with 16 bases between. Germline lookup yields CDR1 KGHSH and CDR2 LQKENI. The CDR3 is CASSPLFGLAGEQYF. CDR3 DNA: TGTGCCAGCTCACCACTCTTTGGTCTGGCGGGCGAGCAGTACTTC.

This rearrangement joins TRBV6-5 to TRBJ2-7; D gene unclear. The CDR3 is 13 residues long. Germline CDR1 reads MNHEY; CDR2 reads SVGAGI. Trimming shortened V by 2 bases and J by 2 bases, and 7 bases separated the two germline ends. CDR3 in DNA: TGTGCCAGCAGTTACGAACTGGCCTACGAGCAGTACTTC. Encoded protein: CASSYELAYEQYF.

V and J are TRBV20-1 and TRBJ2-5; 7 bases are a match to TRBD2. CDR1 and CDR2 (germline): DFQATT, SNEGSKA (reference sequence). The CDR3 loop spans 15 amino acids. Trimming removed 3 bases from V and 1 base from J; junction bases left unmatched: 8. The CDR3: CSASRQAGLQETQYF. As DNA, the CDR3 is TGCAGTGCTAGTCGGCAAGCGGGACTCCAAGAGACCCAGTACTTC.